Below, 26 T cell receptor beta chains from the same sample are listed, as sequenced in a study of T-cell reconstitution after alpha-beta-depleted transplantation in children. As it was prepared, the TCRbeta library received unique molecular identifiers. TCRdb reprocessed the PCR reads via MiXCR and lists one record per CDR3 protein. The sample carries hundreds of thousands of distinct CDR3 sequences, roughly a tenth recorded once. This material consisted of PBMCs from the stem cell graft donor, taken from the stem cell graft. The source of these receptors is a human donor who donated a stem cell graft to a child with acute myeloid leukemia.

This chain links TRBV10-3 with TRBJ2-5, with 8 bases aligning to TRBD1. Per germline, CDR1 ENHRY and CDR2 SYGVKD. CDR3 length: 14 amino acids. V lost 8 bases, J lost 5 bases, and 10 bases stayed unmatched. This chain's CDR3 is CAIGLTGAGETQYF. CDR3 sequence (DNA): TGTGCCATCGGTCTGACAGGGGCCGGGGAGACCCAGTACTTC.

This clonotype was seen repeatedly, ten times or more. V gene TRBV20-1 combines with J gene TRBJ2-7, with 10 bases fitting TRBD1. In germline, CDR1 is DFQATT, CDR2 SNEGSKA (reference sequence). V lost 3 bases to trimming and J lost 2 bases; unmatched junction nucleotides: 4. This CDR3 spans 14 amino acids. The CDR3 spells CSASRGQGTYEQYF. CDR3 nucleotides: TGCAGTGCTAGTCGGGGACAGGGGACCTACGAGCAGTACTTC.

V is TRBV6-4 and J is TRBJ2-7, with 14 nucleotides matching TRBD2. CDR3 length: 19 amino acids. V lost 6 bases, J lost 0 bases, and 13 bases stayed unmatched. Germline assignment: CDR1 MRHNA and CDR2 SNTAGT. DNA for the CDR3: TGTGCCAGCAGCAAGCCGGGACTAGCGGGAGACCACAGCTCCTACGAGCAGTACTTC. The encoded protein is CASSKPGLAGDHSSYEQYF.

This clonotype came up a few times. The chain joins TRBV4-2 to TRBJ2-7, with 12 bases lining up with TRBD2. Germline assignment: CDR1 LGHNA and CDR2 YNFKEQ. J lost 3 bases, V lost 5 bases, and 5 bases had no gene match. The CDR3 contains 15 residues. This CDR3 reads CASSSGLAGIYEQYF. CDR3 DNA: TGTGCCAGCAGCTCCGGACTAGCGGGAATCTACGAGCAGTACTTC.

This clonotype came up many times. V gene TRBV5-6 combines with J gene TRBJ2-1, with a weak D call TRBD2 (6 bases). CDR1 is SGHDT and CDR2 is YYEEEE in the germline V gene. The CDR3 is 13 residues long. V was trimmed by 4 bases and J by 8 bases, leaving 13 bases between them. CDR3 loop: CASSLGLKHEQFF. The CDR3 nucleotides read TGTGCCAGCAGCCTGGGACTGAAGCATGAGCAGTTCTTC.

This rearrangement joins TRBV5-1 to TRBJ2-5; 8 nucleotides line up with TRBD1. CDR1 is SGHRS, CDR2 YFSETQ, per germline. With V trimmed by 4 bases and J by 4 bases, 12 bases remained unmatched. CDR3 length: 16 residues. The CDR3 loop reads CASSLWAGQGAETQYF. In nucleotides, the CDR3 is TGCGCCAGCAGCCTATGGGCCGGACAGGGTGCAGAGACCCAGTACTTC. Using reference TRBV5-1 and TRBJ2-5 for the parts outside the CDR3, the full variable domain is KAGVTQTPRYLIKTRGQQVTLSCSPISGHRSVSWYQQTPGQGLQFLFEYFSETQRNKGNFPGRFSGRQFSNSRSEMNVSTLELGDSALYLCASSLWAGQGAETQYFGPGTRLLVL.

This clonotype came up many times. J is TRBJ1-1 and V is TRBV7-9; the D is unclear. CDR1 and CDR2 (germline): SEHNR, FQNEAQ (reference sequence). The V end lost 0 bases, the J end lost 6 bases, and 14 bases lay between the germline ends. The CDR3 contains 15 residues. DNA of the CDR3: TGTGCCAGCAGCTTAGCAGGGAGGGCTGGGGCTGAAGCTTTCTTT. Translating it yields CASSLAGRAGAEAFF.

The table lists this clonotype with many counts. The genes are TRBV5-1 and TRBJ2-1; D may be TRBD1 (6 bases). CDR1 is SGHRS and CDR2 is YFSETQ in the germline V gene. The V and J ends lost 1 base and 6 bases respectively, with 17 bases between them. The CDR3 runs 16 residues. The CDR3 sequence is CASSLLGTRGANEQFF. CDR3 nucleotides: TGCGCCAGCAGCTTGCTTGGGACAAGAGGGGCCAATGAGCAGTTCTTC.

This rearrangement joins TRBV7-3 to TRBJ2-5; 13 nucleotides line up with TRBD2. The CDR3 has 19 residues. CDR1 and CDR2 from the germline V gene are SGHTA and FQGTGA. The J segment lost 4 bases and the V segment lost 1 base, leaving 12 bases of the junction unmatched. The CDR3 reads CASSLKWPGTSGNVETQYF. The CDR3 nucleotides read TGTGCCAGCAGCTTAAAGTGGCCCGGGACTAGCGGGAATGTAGAGACCCAGTACTTC.

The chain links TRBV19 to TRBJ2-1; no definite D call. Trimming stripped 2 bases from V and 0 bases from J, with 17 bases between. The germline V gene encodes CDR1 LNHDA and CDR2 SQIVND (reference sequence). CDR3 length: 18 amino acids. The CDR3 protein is CASSIRWQATSSYNEQFF. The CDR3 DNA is TGTGCCAGTAGTATACGCTGGCAGGCGACCAGCTCCTACAATGAGCAGTTCTTC.

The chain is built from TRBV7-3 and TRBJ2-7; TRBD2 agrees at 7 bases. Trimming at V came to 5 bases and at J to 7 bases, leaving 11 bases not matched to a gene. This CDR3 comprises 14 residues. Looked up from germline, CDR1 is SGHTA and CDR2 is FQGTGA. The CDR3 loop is CASSAERGRGEQYV. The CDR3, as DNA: TGTGCCAGCAGCGCGGAGCGGGGCCGTGGAGAGCAGTACGTC.

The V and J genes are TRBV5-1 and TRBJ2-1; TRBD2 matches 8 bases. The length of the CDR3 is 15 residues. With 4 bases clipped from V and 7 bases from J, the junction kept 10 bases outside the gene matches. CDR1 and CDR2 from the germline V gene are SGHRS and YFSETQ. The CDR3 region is CASSGSGTRGNEQFF. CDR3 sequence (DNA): TGCGCCAGCAGCGGTTCCGGGACTAGGGGAAATGAGCAGTTCTTC.

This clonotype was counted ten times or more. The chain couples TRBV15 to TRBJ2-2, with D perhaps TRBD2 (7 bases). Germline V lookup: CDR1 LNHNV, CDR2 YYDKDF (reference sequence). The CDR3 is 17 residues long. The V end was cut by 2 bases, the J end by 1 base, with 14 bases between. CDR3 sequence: CATSRQAGGRNTGELFF. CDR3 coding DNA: TGTGCCACCAGCAGACAGGCCGGGGGGCGGAACACCGGGGAGCTGTTTTTT.

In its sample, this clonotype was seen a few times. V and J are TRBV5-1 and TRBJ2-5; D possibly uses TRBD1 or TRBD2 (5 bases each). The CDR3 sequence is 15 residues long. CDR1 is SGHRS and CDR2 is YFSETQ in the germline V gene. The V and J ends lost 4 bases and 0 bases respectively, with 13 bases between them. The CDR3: CASSPGRWNQETQYF. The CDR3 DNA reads TGCGCCAGCAGCCCGGGACGGTGGAACCAAGAGACCCAGTACTTC.

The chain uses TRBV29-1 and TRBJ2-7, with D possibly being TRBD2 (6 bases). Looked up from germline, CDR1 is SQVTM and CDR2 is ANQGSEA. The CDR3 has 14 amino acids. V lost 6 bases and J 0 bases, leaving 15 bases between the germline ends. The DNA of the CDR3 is TGCAGCGTCGAGGTGGGACTCGTCTCCTACGAGCAGTACTTC. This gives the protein CSVEVGLVSYEQYF.

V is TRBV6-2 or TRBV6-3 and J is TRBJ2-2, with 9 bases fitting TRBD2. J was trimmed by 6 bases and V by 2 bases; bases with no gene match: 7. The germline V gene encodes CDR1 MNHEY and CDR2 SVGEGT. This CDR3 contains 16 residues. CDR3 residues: CASSYRREGGPGELFF. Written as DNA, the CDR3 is TGTGCCAGCAGTTACCGGCGGGAGGGCGGCCCCGGGGAGCTGTTTTTT.

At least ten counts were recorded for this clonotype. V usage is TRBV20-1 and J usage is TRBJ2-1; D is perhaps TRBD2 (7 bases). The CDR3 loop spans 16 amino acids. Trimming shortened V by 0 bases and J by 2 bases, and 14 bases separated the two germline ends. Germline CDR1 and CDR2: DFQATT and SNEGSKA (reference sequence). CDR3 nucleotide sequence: TGCAGTGCTAGAGATCTAGGGGGGGTGGCCTACAATGAGCAGTTCTTC. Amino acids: CSARDLGGVAYNEQFF.

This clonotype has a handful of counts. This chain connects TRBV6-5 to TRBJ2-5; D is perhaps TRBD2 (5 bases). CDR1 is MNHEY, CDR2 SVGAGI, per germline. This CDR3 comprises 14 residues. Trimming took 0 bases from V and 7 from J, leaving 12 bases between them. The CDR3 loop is CASSYSEDGRTQYF. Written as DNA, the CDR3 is TGTGCCAGCAGTTACTCGGAGGACGGGCGGACCCAGTACTTC.

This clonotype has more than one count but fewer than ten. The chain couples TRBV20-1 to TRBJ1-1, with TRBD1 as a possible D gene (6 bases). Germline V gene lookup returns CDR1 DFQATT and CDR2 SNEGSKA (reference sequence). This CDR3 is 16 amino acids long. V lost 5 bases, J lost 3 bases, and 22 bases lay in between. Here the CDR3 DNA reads TGCAGTGCTCCCCTAGGGGGGGGCTTTGGAGACACTGAAGCTTTCTTT. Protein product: CSAPLGGGFGDTEAFF.

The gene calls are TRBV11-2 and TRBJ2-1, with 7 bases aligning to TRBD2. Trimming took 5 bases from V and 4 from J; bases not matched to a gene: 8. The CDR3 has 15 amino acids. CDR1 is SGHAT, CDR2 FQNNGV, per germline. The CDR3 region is CASSRAAGAYNEQFF. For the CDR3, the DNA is TGTGCCAGCAGCCGGGCGGCGGGAGCTTACAATGAGCAGTTCTTC.

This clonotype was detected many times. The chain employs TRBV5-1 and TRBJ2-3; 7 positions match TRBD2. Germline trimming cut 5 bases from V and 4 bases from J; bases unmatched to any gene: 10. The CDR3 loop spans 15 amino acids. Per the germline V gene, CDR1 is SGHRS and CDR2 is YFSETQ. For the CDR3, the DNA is TGCGCCAGCAGGCGTGGGGGGGAGAATCCAGATACGCAGTATTTT. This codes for CASRRGGENPDTQYF.

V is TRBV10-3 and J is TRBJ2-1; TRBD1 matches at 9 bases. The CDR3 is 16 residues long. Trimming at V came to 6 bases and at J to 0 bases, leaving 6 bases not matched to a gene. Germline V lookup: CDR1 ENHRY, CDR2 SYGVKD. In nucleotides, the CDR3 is TGTGCCATCAGCCGACAGGGGGGCATCTCCTACAATGAGCAGTTCTTC. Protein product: CAISRQGGISYNEQFF.

CDR3 protein: CASSLEGTGAEEQYF. The CDR3 nucleotides are TGTGCCAGCAGCTTAGAGGGGACAGGTGCTGAAGAGCAGTACTTC. The V gene is TRBV7-9, the J gene TRBJ2-7; TRBD1 matches at 8 bases. CDR1 and CDR2 (germline): SEHNR, FQNEAQ (reference sequence). The V and J ends lost 1 base and 7 bases, in that order; junction bases with no gene match: 9. The CDR3 length is 15 residues. Drawing the rest from reference TRBV7-9 and TRBJ2-7, the complete variable domain is DTGVSQNPRHKITKRGQNVTFRCDPISEHNRLYWYRQTLGQGPEFLTYFQNEAQLEKSRLLSDRFSAERPKGSFSTLEIQRTEQGDSAMYLCASSLEGTGAEEQYFGPGTRLTVT.

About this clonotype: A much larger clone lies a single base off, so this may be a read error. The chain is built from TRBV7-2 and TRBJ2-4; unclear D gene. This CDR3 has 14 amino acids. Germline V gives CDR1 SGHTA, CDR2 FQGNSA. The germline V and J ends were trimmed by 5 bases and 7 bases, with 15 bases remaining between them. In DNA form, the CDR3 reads TGTGCCAGCAGCCCAGCAGAAGGTCCTAACATTCAGTACTTC. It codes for CASSPAEGPNIQYF.

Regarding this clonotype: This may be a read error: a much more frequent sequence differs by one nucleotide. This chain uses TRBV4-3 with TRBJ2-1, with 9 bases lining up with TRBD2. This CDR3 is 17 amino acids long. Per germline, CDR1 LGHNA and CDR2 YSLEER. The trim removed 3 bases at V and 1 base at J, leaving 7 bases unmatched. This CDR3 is CASSQGASGDSYNEQFF. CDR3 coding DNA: TGCGCCAGCAGCCAGGGGGCTAGCGGGGATTCCTACAATGAGCAGTTCTTC.

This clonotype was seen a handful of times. In DNA, the CDR3 is TGTGCCAGCAGCTTTGGGACAGGGAGAAAAGAGACCCAGTACTTC. It yields the protein CASSFGTGRKETQYF. The V and J genes are TRBV7-2 and TRBJ2-5, with 9 positions matching TRBD1. CDR3 length equals 15 residues. V trimming: 3 bases; J trimming: 3 bases; junction bases outside the gene matches: 5. CDR1 is SGHTA, CDR2 FQGNSA, per germline.